The 9 T cell receptor delta chains listed next were all sequenced from one sample in a study of gamma-delta T cells after stem cell transplantation. TCRdb fed the RT-PCR reads into CATT to redo clone calling. The sample has a few thousand delta-chain clones; approximately 1.2% are singletons. The sample consisted of gamma-delta T cells. The receptors shown here come from a human donor. It is not recorded whose cells these are; they may come from a transplant donor.

To note about this clone: This is likely an artifact of a read error, given a far larger clone one base away. The chain is built from TRDV2 and TRDJ1; TRDD3 agrees at 13 bases. V lost 0 bases to trimming and J lost 0 bases; unmatched junction nucleotides: 9. The germline gives CDR1 GEAIGNYY, CDR2 EKD. The CDR3 covers 19 residues. CDR3 in DNA: TGTGCCTGTGACACCGTTCTTACTGGGGGATACGGGTACACCGATAAACTCATCTTT. Translation: CACDTVLTGGYGYTDKLIF.

This clone was seen a handful of times. A read error is the likely source, as a far larger clone sits one nucleotide away. Other DNA sequences in the sample encode the same CDR3. The rearrangement links TRDV2 to TRDJ1; 12 bases are a match to TRDD3. The CDR3 extends over 15 amino acids. V dropped 3 bases and J dropped 7; count of bases not matched to a gene: 8. The germline V gene encodes CDR1 GEAIGNYY and CDR2 EKD. The CDR3 reads CACDSILGDTAKLIF. CDR3 bases: TGTGCCTGTGACTCTATACTGGGGGATACTGCTAAACTCATCTTT.

As for this clone: TCRdb's listed protein matches a much larger clone and diverges from this DNA's translation at residue 12, likely through a read error; the protein shown comes from the DNA. The chain recombines TRDV2 with TRDJ1; 8 positions agree with TRDD3. The CDR3 extends over 14 amino acids. Germline values: CDR1 GEAIGNYY, CDR2 EKD. CDR3 nucleotide sequence: TGTGCCTGTGACACCCTCCTGGGGGACGATAAACCCATCTTT. Residues: CACDTLLGDDKPIF.

This clone has a handful of counts. TCRdb shows a much larger clone's protein in place of this DNA's translation, and the two differ at residue 9, likely through a read error; the protein shown is translated from the DNA. V gene TRDV2 combines with J gene TRDJ1; a possible D gene is TRDD3 (5 bases). V was pared by 2 bases and J by 2 bases, with 20 bases between. The V gene's germline CDR1 is GEAIGNYY and CDR2 EKD. The CDR3 runs to 17 residues. The DNA of the CDR3 is TGTGCCTGTGACAGCCTGAGGGGGGTACGCGGGACCGATAAACTCATCTTT. This translates into CACDSLRGVRGTDKLIF.

A word on this clone: The translation of this DNA and the TCRdb protein of a much larger clone differ at residue 12, probably owing to a read error; the protein shown here is translated from the DNA. The V call is TRDV2, the J call TRDJ1, with 10 bases lining up with TRDD3. The germline V gene has CDR1 GEAIGNYY and CDR2 EKD. The V gene end was trimmed by 2 bases and the J gene end by 9 bases; junction bases not matched to a gene: 17. The length of the CDR3 is 17 residues. The CDR3 loop reads CACDIIQMGDTEAELIF. DNA for the CDR3: TGTGCCTGTGACATAATTCAGATGGGGGATACTGAGGCAGAACTCATCTTT.

As regards this clone: TCRdb's protein for this DNA is that of a much larger clone and differs from the translation at residue 4, likely a read error; the protein shown is the DNA translation. The V and J genes are TRDV2 and TRDJ1, with 8 bases matching TRDD3. CDR3 length: 17 amino acids. Trimming removed 5 bases from V and 0 bases from J; junction bases left unmatched: 13. Germline CDR1 GEAIGNYY, CDR2 EKD. CDR3: CACGPVLGALYTDKLIF. The DNA of the CDR3 is TGTGCCTGTGGCCCGGTACTGGGGGCCCTGTACACCGATAAACTCATCTTT.

This clone was picked up a small number of times. The protein TCRdb gives is from a much larger clone and does not agree with this DNA's translation at residue 12, likely a read error; the protein shown here comes from the DNA. DNA for the CDR3: TGTGCCTGTGACACCTTGGGGGATACTACCAGCAACGACAAACTCATCTTT. This sequence encodes CACDTLGDTTSNDKLIF. V is TRDV2 and J is TRDJ1, with TRDD3 identical over 10 bases. Germline V gene data show CDR1 as GEAIGNYY and CDR2 as EKD. After removal of 0 bases from V and 8 bases from J, the junction contained 14 bases not matched to a gene. The CDR3 is 17 residues long.

This clone was found a few times. A far larger clone is one nucleotide away, so this likely arose from a read error. The same CDR3 is also encoded by other DNA sequences in this sample. CDR3 in amino acids: CALGELGPSYVRGTDKLIF. CDR3 DNA: TGTGCTCTTGGGGAACTTGGTCCTTCATACGTTAGGGGAACCGATAAACTCATCTTT. The chain recombines TRDV1 with TRDJ1; D is possibly TRDD2 or TRDD3 (5 bases each). The length of the CDR3 is 19 residues. The germline V and J ends were trimmed by 0 bases and 2 bases, with 22 bases remaining between them. Germline V CDR1 and CDR2: TSWWSYY, QGS.

This clone was observed a handful of times. TCRdb assigns this DNA the protein of a much larger clone, which departs from its translation at residue 4; this likely reflects a read error, and the protein shown comes from translating the DNA. The chain employs TRDV2 and TRDJ1; 8 nucleotides line up with TRDD3. The germline V gene encodes CDR1 GEAIGNYY and CDR2 EKD. The CDR3 extends over 20 amino acids. The CDR3 bases are TGTGCCTGTAACACCGTTTACTTCGCCAAACTGGGGGGCCCAACCGATAAACTCATCTTT. This encodes CACNTVYFAKLGGPTDKLIF.